A selection of T cell receptor beta chains follows, all from one sample in a study of control samples from healthy donors and cancer patients. TCRdb keeps only in-frame clones here, not all; method: immunoSEQ multiplex PCR. This listing includes about 200,000 clones. Sequenced input: blood. The receptors here all came from a woman aged 25 to 39 in good health. Both conserved end residues are part of each CDR3. The order of the fields is V gene, J gene, D gene, CDR3 DNA, CDR3 protein. The D gene is left open where the match is weak.

V: TRBV14
J: TRBJ1-1
D: NA
DNA: TGTGCCAGCAGCCAGAGTAGACTCGGTGAAGCTTTCTTT
CDR3: CASSQSRLGEAFF

V: TRBV4-2
J: TRBJ2-5
D: TRBD2
DNA: TGTGCCAGCAGCCAGTCAATAGCGGGGGGGCAAGAGACCCAGTACTTC
CDR3: CASSQSIAGGQETQYF

V: TRBV29-1
J: TRBJ1-2
D: TRBD1
DNA: TGCAGCTATACAGGGGGCGCGAGCTATGGCTACACCTTC
CDR3: CSYTGGASYGYTF

V: TRBV6-2/TRBV6-3
J: TRBJ2-7
D: TRBD1
DNA: TGTGCCAGCAGTTACTCGGGACAGGGTTTCGAGCAGTACTTC
CDR3: CASSYSGQGFEQYF

V: TRBV2
J: TRBJ2-7
D: NA
DNA: TGTGCCAGCAGGGCAACCTACGAGCAGTACTTC
CDR3: CASRATYEQYF

V: TRBV27
J: TRBJ1-2
D: NA
DNA: TGTGCCAGCAGTCCCTCCGAAGGGGTGAGAAATGGCTACACCTTC
CDR3: CASSPSEGVRNGYTF

V: TRBV3-1/TRBV3-2
J: TRBJ1-1
D: NA
DNA: TGTGCCAGCAGCCCTACAGAGAACACTGAAGCTTTCTTT
CDR3: CASSPTENTEAFF

V: TRBV6-2/TRBV6-3
J: TRBJ2-7
D: TRBD1
DNA: TGTGCCAGCAGTCACGTGACAGGGGGCGAGCAGTACTTC
CDR3: CASSHVTGGEQYF

V: TRBV28
J: TRBJ1-2
D: NA
DNA: TGTGCCAGCAGTGGGGGGGTTGGGTTCGGCTACACCTTC
CDR3: CASSGGVGFGYTF

V: TRBV4-1
J: TRBJ2-3
D: NA
DNA: TGCGCCAGCAGCCAAGATAACCCCCTAAGCACAGATACGCAGTATTTT
CDR3: CASSQDNPLSTDTQYF

V: TRBV3-1/TRBV3-2
J: TRBJ2-7
D: NA
DNA: TGTGCCAGCAGCCAAGACTGGAGCAGCGAGCAGTACTTC
CDR3: CASSQDWSSEQYF

V: TRBV27
J: TRBJ2-2
D: NA
DNA: TGTGCCAGCAGTTACCGGAGTACCAACACCGGGGAGCTGTTTTTT
CDR3: CASSYRSTNTGELFF

V: TRBV11-2
J: TRBJ1-1
D: NA
DNA: TGTGCCAGCAGCGTACAGGGACCAAACACTGAAGCTTTCTTT
CDR3: CASSVQGPNTEAFF

V: TRBV11-3
J: TRBJ1-1
D: TRBD1
DNA: TGTGCCAGCAGCCGGACAGGTGGTGAAGCTTTCTTT
CDR3: CASSRTGGEAFF

V: TRBV19
J: TRBJ2-7
D: NA
DNA: TGTGCCAGTAATCGAGTGACAGGAGGGAACGGGCAGTACTTC
CDR3: CASNRVTGGNGQYF

V: TRBV10-2
J: TRBJ2-2
D: NA
DNA: TGCGCCAGCAGCAGGGGGGCGAACACCGGGGAGCTGTTTTTT
CDR3: CASSRGANTGELFF

V: TRBV7-8
J: TRBJ2-6
D: NA
DNA: TGTGCCAGCATCTTCGGATACACTCTAAGTGGCGCTGGGGCCAACGTCCTGACTTTC
CDR3: CASIFGYTLSGAGANVLTF

V: TRBV6-4
J: TRBJ2-1
D: TRBD1
DNA: TGTGCCAGCAGTCTCGGGACAGGGGCCAATGAGCAGTTCTTC
CDR3: CASSLGTGANEQFF

V: TRBV5-1
J: TRBJ2-7
D: NA
DNA: TGCGCCAGCAGTTACGACTGGGGAGTGTACGAGCAGTACTTC
CDR3: CASSYDWGVYEQYF

V: TRBV30
J: TRBJ1-5
D: NA
DNA: TGTGCCTGGAGTGTACCCGGCAATCAGCCCCAGCATTTT
CDR3: CAWSVPGNQPQHF

V: TRBV30
J: TRBJ1-5
D: NA
DNA: TGTGCCTGGAGTGAGGACAGCAATCAGCCCCAGCATTTT
CDR3: CAWSEDSNQPQHF

V: TRBV2
J: TRBJ2-5
D: NA
DNA: TGTGCCAGCAGCCTCCGACCGGAGACCCAGTACTTC
CDR3: CASSLRPETQYF

V: TRBV28
J: TRBJ2-6
D: NA
DNA: TGTGCCAGCAGTTCCCATGGCTCTGGGGCCAACGTCCTGACTTTC
CDR3: CASSSHGSGANVLTF

V: TRBV11-2
J: TRBJ2-5
D: NA
DNA: TGTGCCAGCAGTAGGGCAGGGGGAGGTGAGACCCAGTACTTC
CDR3: CASSRAGGGETQYF

V: TRBV15
J: TRBJ1-2
D: NA
DNA: TGTGCCACCAGCGGGGGGGCGCGGGATGGCTACACCTTC
CDR3: CATSGGARDGYTF

V: TRBV27
J: TRBJ1-6
D: NA
DNA: TGTGCCAGCAGTTTAAATTTGGTGGGCTCACCCCTCCACTTT
CDR3: CASSLNLVGSPLHF